This T cell receptor (beta chain) was captured by sequencing in a study of T-cell reconstitution after alpha-beta-depleted transplantation in children (TCRdb year 2016). Context from the whole study: Using TCR repertoire profiling, the study followed T-cell immune reconstitution in a quantitative way in children after TCRalphabeta/CD19-depleted allogeneic hematopoietic cell transplantation. Summary of the overall study and its limitations: In some patients, the high TCRbeta diversity seen at day 60 was put down to recipient T cells and intrathymic progenitors that had survived conditioning. The apparently early recovery of alphabetaT-cell counts about two months after transplant reportedly depended on only several hundred rapidly expanded clones that came from non-depleted graft cells. Over the following months the frequencies of hyperexpanded clones went down, and after one year T-cell counts and TCRbeta diversity were mostly credited to newly produced T cells.

CDR3 length: 15 amino acids, cysteine to phenylalanine. The read is trimmed to its CDR3 DNA, 45 bases read in frame from base 1. From a lookup of the germline V gene, CDR1 and CDR2 are MGHRA and YSYEKL. The V and J ends are trimmed by 5 bases and 5 bases, leaving 17 bases between them. With respect to this clonotype: What antigen it recognizes has not been identified. Base quality data are lacking; no much larger clone is found one base away.

The sample's treatment or condition, from its label and the paper: allogeneic hematopoietic cell transplantation with graft depleted of TCRalphabeta T cells and CD19 B cells. The children who served as transplant recipients had been given grafts of TCRalphabeta/CD19-depleted allogeneic hematopoietic cells. Libraries were prepared through PCR. The reads were generated on an Illumina HiSeq 2500. TCR libraries were prepared with molecular barcoding, using unique molecular identifiers to normalize TCRbeta repertoire quantification. TCRdb reworked the public reads: Q25 trimming with fastp, MiXCR clone assembly, productive beta chains retained. Each record represents a unique CDR3 protein, reported with the most common genes and DNA among its rows. This sample comprises approximately 400,000 distinct CDR3 sequences, around 15% of them detected only once. The ten largest clones represent 25% to 35% of the sample.

This material consisted of PBMCs, mostly from graft donor cells, taken 360 days after TCRalphabeta/CD19-depleted stem cell transplant. The V and J segments used are TRBV4-1 and TRBJ2-3, and perhaps TRBD2 as D gene, on 6 matching bases. The TCR was taken from a boy under two years old who had a stem cell transplant for Wiskott-Aldrich syndrome, so the T cells may come from the graft donor. The CDR3 region reads CASSLGSGQVDTQYF. The sequenced DNA: TGCGCCAGCAGCTTAGGGAGCGGGCAGGTAGATACGCAGTATTTT.